Listed below are T cell receptor beta chains from one sample, sequenced in a study of T cell responses to AZD1222 COVID-19 vaccine. Assay: immunoSEQ multiplex PCR; the TCRdb copy retains only in-frame clones and omits some. Counted here are under 150,000 clones, about nine tenths occurring once; the ten biggest clones make up around 7.8%. Here the sequenced sample was peripheral blood, taken on day 0 of AZD1222 vaccination. All receptors derive from an adult in good health. Each CDR3 is given with its conserved first and last residue. The D gene is left open where the match is weak. Part of the rows lack a size; the others show once, few, many or a class for expanded clones.

J,length,size,D,V,CDR3,DNA
TRBJ1-6,16,NA,TRBD1,TRBV7-8,CASSLVAGGISSPLHF,TGTGCCAGCAGCTTAGTAGCAGGGGGCATAAGTTCACCCCTCCACTTT
TRBJ1-4,13,NA,TRBD1,TRBV5-4,CASSAGGNEKLFF,TGTGCCAGCAGCGCAGGGGGTAATGAAAAACTGTTTTTT
TRBJ2-1,16,once,TRBD1,TRBV7-6,CASSLGTGGYYNEQFF,TGTGCCAGCAGCTTAGGGACAGGGGGCTATTACAATGAGCAGTTCTTC
TRBJ1-2,13,NA,NA,TRBV29-1,CSVEDRGFGGYTF,TGCAGCGTTGAAGATCGGGGGTTCGGGGGCTACACCTTC
TRBJ1-4,15,NA,NA,TRBV5-5,CASSLSGAANEKLFF,TGTGCCAGCAGCTTGTCAGGGGCGGCTAATGAAAAACTGTTTTTT
TRBJ1-1,14,NA,NA,TRBV5-1,CASSLRTANTEAFF,TGCGCCAGCAGCTTGAGGACGGCGAACACTGAAGCTTTCTTT
TRBJ2-1,15,NA,NA,TRBV5-1,CASSLRGGGSNEQFF,TGCGCCAGCAGCTTAAGAGGGGGAGGCTCCAATGAGCAGTTCTTC
TRBJ2-2,16,NA,NA,TRBV21-1,CASSKPDRGGTGELFF,TGTGCCAGCAGCAAACCGGACAGGGGGGGGACCGGGGAGCTGTTTTTT
TRBJ2-5,15,NA,NA,TRBV24-1,CAPSMGTLRRETQYF,TGTGCCCCTTCGATGGGGACACTTAGGAGAGAGACCCAGTACTTC
TRBJ2-3,17,once,TRBD2,TRBV28,CASRPNPGLAGSDTQYF,TGTGCCAGCAGACCCAATCCGGGACTAGCGGGATCTGATACGCAGTATTTT
TRBJ2-5,13,NA,NA,TRBV3-1/TRBV3-2,CASSPTGAWTQYF,TGTGCCAGCAGCCCTACAGGAGCGTGGACCCAGTACTTC
TRBJ1-1,13,NA,NA,TRBV7-9,CASSPRQLTEAFF,TGTGCCAGCAGCCCCCGGCAGCTCACTGAAGCTTTCTTT
TRBJ1-1,15,NA,TRBD1,TRBV16,CASSQLDRGNTEAFF,TGTGCCAGCAGCCAGTTGGACAGGGGGAACACTGAAGCTTTCTTT
TRBJ1-5,13,NA,NA,TRBV12-3/TRBV12-4,CASKYGDNQPQHF,TGTGCCAGCAAGTACGGGGACAATCAGCCCCAGCATTTT
TRBJ1-1,10,NA,NA,TRBV29-1,CSVVNTEAFF,TGCAGCGTCGTGAACACTGAAGCTTTCTTT
TRBJ2-3,16,NA,NA,TRBV24-1,CATSDLSSASTDTQYF,TGTGCCACCAGTGATTTGTCCAGCGCGAGCACAGATACGCAGTATTTT
TRBJ2-1,17,NA,TRBD2,TRBV7-9,CASSGPTLAGWDNEQFF,TGTGCCAGCAGCGGGCCCACACTAGCGGGGTGGGACAATGAGCAGTTCTTC
TRBJ2-3,15,NA,NA,TRBV2,CASSVGQRSTDTQYF,TGTGCCAGCAGTGTTGGCCAGCGGAGCACAGATACGCAGTATTTT
TRBJ2-5,13,NA,NA,TRBV27,CASRVSAQETQYF,TGTGCCAGCAGGGTGAGCGCTCAAGAGACCCAGTACTTC
TRBJ1-2,16,NA,TRBD1,TRBV28,CASSLVPQGTYYGYTF,TGTGCCAGCAGTTTAGTCCCACAGGGGACCTACTATGGCTACACCTTC
TRBJ2-1,13,NA,TRBD2,TRBV2,CASRTLAGAEQFF,TGTGCCAGCAGGACTTTAGCGGGAGCTGAGCAGTTCTTC
TRBJ2-4,12,NA,NA,TRBV12-3/TRBV12-4,CASTYRVGIQYF,TGTGCCAGCACCTACAGGGTGGGCATTCAGTACTTC
TRBJ1-1,15,NA,NA,TRBV24-1,CATSDPGAPDAEAFF,TGTGCCACCAGTGATCCAGGGGCCCCGGACGCTGAAGCTTTCTTT
TRBJ1-6,13,NA,NA,TRBV5-6,CASSLGATAKSHF,TGTGCCAGCAGCTTGGGGGCGACAGCGAAGTCCCACTTT
TRBJ1-5,15,NA,NA,TRBV5-6,CASSLAGGSNQPQHF,TGTGCCAGCAGCTTGGCCGGGGGGAGCAATCAGCCCCAGCATTTT
TRBJ1-1,15,NA,NA,TRBV6-5,CASSQPDFPNTEAFF,TGTGCCAGCAGTCAACCCGACTTCCCGAACACTGAAGCTTTCTTT
TRBJ2-7,13,NA,NA,TRBV5-1,CASSLETYYEQYF,TGCGCCAGCAGCTTGGAGACCTACTACGAGCAGTACTTC
TRBJ2-5,16,few,TRBD2,TRBV7-9,CASSLDLAGGAETQYF,TGTGCCAGCAGCTTAGACCTAGCGGGAGGGGCCGAGACCCAGTACTTC
TRBJ1-1,15,NA,NA,TRBV19,CASSLRVTGITEAFF,TGTGCCAGTAGTCTCAGGGTAACGGGTATCACTGAAGCTTTCTTT
TRBJ2-5,16,NA,NA,TRBV7-2,CASRPTPGTSKETQYF,TGTGCCAGCAGACCTACGCCCGGGACTTCAAAAGAGACCCAGTACTTC
TRBJ1-1,18,NA,TRBD1,TRBV6-2/TRBV6-3,CASSYNRDRDDLGTEAFF,TGTGCCAGCAGTTATAACCGGGACAGGGACGATCTGGGCACTGAAGCTTTCTTT
TRBJ2-7,14,NA,NA,TRBV5-1,CASSSEISSYEQYF,TGCGCCAGCAGCTCCGAGATCTCCTCCTACGAGCAGTACTTC
TRBJ2-3,16,NA,TRBD2,TRBV18,CASSLTSGRAPDTQYF,TGTGCCAGCTCGCTTACTAGCGGGAGGGCCCCAGATACGCAGTATTTT
TRBJ2-5,15,NA,NA,TRBV18,CASSPSKGDRETQYF,TGTGCCAGCTCACCATCAAAAGGCGACCGGGAGACCCAGTACTTC
TRBJ2-5,14,NA,NA,TRBV25-1,CASSEWATQETQYF,TGTGCCAGCAGTGAATGGGCAACACAAGAGACCCAGTACTTC
TRBJ2-4,13,NA,NA,TRBV10-2,CASSEFGGTIQYF,TGCGCCAGCAGTGAGTTTGGGGGCACCATTCAGTACTTC
TRBJ2-2,18,few,TRBD2,TRBV5-1,CASFSTSVAGGPTGELFF,TGCGCCAGTTTTAGCACTTCGGTAGCGGGAGGGCCGACCGGGGAGCTGTTTTTT
TRBJ2-5,15,few,NA,TRBV7-7,CASSPGTLGGETQYF,TGTGCTAGCAGCCCTGGGACACTCGGAGGGGAGACCCAGTACTTC
TRBJ2-7,16,NA,TRBD1,TRBV3-1/TRBV3-2,CASSPRTGPRPYEQYF,TGTGCCAGCAGCCCTCGGACAGGCCCAAGACCCTACGAGCAGTACTTC
TRBJ2-1,17,NA,TRBD2,TRBV5-8,CASSLGALAGGLNEQFF,TGTGCCAGCAGCTTGGGGGCGCTAGCGGGAGGCCTCAATGAGCAGTTCTTC
TRBJ1-2,14,few,NA,TRBV28,CASRLVGTEYGYTF,TGTGCCAGCAGGCTGGTCGGGACTGAATATGGCTACACCTTC
TRBJ2-7,17,once,NA,TRBV21-1,CASSKALGRVLSYEQYF,TGTGCCAGCAGCAAAGCTCTAGGAAGGGTCCTTTCCTACGAGCAGTACTTC
TRBJ1-1,14,NA,NA,TRBV6-5,CATSWGGSSTEAFF,TGTGCCACCTCATGGGGGGGCTCGAGTACTGAAGCTTTCTTT
TRBJ1-1,13,once,NA,TRBV3-1/TRBV3-2,CASSKYVDTEAFF,TGTGCCAGCAGTAAGTATGTGGACACTGAAGCTTTCTTT
TRBJ1-2,16,NA,NA,TRBV24-1,CATSDYGAGDRHGYTF,TGTGCCACCAGTGATTATGGCGCAGGGGATCGTCATGGCTACACCTTC
TRBJ2-7,15,NA,NA,TRBV27,CASREGQRNFYEQYF,TGTGCCAGCAGGGAGGGACAGAGGAATTTCTACGAGCAGTACTTC
TRBJ2-1,15,NA,NA,TRBV24-1,CATSEAGSSYNEQFF,TGTGCCACCAGTGAAGCAGGGAGCTCCTACAATGAGCAGTTCTTC
TRBJ2-5,15,NA,NA,TRBV2,CASSEEADQGETQYF,TGTGCCAGCAGTGAAGAGGCGGACCAGGGGGAGACCCAGTACTTC
TRBJ1-5,16,NA,TRBD1,TRBV24-1,CATSENRGQDNQPQHF,TGTGCCACCAGTGAAAACAGGGGACAAGACAATCAGCCCCAGCATTTT
TRBJ1-1,14,NA,NA,TRBV30,CAWKGLIPNTEAFF,TGTGCCTGGAAGGGGCTTATTCCGAACACTGAAGCTTTCTTT
TRBJ1-1,16,NA,NA,TRBV27,CASSAQQGFANTEAFF,TGTGCCAGCAGTGCCCAACAGGGTTTCGCGAACACTGAAGCTTTCTTT
TRBJ2-3,14,NA,NA,TRBV29-1,CSVKAAQTTDTQYF,TGCAGCGTTAAGGCAGCTCAAACCACAGATACGCAGTATTTT
TRBJ1-1,12,NA,TRBD1,TRBV29-1,CSSGGMNTEAFF,TGCAGCTCAGGGGGCATGAACACTGAAGCTTTCTTT